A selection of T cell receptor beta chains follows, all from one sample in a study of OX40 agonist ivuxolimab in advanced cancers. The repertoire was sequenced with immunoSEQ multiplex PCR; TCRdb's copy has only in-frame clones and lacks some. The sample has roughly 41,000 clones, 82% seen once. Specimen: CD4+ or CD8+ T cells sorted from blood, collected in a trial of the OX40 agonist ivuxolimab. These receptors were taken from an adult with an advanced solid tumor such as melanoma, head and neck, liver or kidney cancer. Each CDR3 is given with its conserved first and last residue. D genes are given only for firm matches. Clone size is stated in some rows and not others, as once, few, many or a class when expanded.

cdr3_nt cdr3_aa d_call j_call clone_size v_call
TGTGCCAGCAGCATCGGGAACAGGGGATGGGACACTGAAGCTTTCTTT CASSIGNRGWDTEAFF TRBD1 TRBJ1-1 - TRBV5-4
TGTGCCAGCTCACTCGGGACAGAGTTTGAGCAGTTCTTC CASSLGTEFEQFF TRBD1 TRBJ2-1 - TRBV18
TGTGCCACCAGCAGAGAAGGAAGCGGGGGATACAATGAGCAGTTCTTC CATSREGSGGYNEQFF TRBD2 TRBJ2-1 - TRBV15
TGTGCCAGCAGCACCCGGTTTGGGAGCCAAGAGACCCAGTACTTC CASSTRFGSQETQYF - TRBJ2-5 few TRBV21-1
TGTGCCAGCAGCCCTCTTACTAGCGGGGGTATCAATGAGCAGTTCTTC CASSPLTSGGINEQFF TRBD2 TRBJ2-1 - TRBV11-2
TGTGCCAGCTTCGGAGGAGCCAAAAACATTCAGTACTTC CASFGGAKNIQYF - TRBJ2-4 - TRBV6-1
TGCGCCAGCAGCTTGGACAGGGGCCACTACGAGCAGTACTTC CASSLDRGHYEQYF TRBD1 TRBJ2-7 - TRBV5-1
TGTGCCAGCAGCCCACGACCCCTAGGGGACGATACGCAGTATTTT CASSPRPLGDDTQYF - TRBJ2-3 few TRBV9
TGTGCCAGCAGTTCACCTTCCTGGAACACTGAAGCTTTCTTT CASSSPSWNTEAFF - TRBJ1-1 - TRBV27
TGTGCCAGCAGCTTTGAAACGGGGAATTCACCCCTCCACTTT CASSFETGNSPLHF - TRBJ1-6 - TRBV5-5
TGTGCCAGCAGCTCGCAGGTGAACACTGAAGCTTTCTTT CASSSQVNTEAFF - TRBJ1-1 - TRBV7-7
TGTGCCAGCACCGGGACAGGGCGAGGCAATGAGCAGTTCTTC CASTGTGRGNEQFF TRBD1 TRBJ2-1 few TRBV6-6
TGTGCCACTAAACAGGGGGCGGCTGGAAACACCATATATTTT CATKQGAAGNTIYF TRBD1 TRBJ1-3 - TRBV6-6
TGCGCCAGCAGCTCGGGGGGCCAAGAGACCCAGTACTTC CASSSGGQETQYF TRBD2 TRBJ2-5 - TRBV5-1
TGTGCCGTAGTTGGGGCAGGAGATACGCAGTATTTT CAVVGAGDTQYF - TRBJ2-3 - TRBV7-7
TGTGCCAGTAGTTCCGGGACAGGGGCCATTCCCACTGAAGCTTTCTTT CASSSGTGAIPTEAFF TRBD1 TRBJ1-1 - TRBV19
TGTGCCAGCAGCCTCCCGACAGGGAAGAACACTGAAGCTTTCTTT CASSLPTGKNTEAFF TRBD1 TRBJ1-1 - TRBV2
TGTGCCACCAGCAGAAGCGACAGGGCTGAAGGCTACACCTTC CATSRSDRAEGYTF TRBD1 TRBJ1-2 - TRBV15
TGTGCCAGCAGTTCTTTTGGCAGGGAACGCGACACTGAAGCTTTCTTT CASSSFGRERDTEAFF - TRBJ1-1 - TRBV6-5